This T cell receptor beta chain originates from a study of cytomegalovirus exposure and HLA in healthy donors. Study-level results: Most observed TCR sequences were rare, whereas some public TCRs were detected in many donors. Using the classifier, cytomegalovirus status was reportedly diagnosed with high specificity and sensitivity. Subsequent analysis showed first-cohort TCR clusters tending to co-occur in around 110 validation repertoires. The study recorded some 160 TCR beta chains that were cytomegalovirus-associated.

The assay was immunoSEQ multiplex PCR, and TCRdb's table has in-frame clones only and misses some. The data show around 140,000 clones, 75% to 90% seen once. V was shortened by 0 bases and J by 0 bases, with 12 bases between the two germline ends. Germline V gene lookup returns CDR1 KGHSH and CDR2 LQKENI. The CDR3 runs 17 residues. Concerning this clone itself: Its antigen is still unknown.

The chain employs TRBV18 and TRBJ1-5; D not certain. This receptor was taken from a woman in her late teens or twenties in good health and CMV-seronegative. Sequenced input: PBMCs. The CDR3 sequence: CASSPPEKQYSNQPQHF. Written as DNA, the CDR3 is TGTGCCAGCTCACCACCGGAAAAACAGTATAGCAATCAGCCCCAGCATTTT.